One and the same sample provided the 16 T cell receptor beta chains below, sequenced in a study of PD-L1 blockade in urothelial cancer. Sequencing used immunoSEQ multiplex PCR; TCRdb keeps in-frame clones, though not all of them. This sample has 75,000 to 90,000 clones; over 80% occur once, and the top ten carry more than 9%. The starting material was PBMCs, obtained around atezolizumab (anti-PD-L1) treatment. These receptors came from a man between 65 and 79 years old with urothelial cancer.

The chain couples TRBV9 to TRBJ2-3; no clear D gene. The ends were cut back, 4 bases at V and 4 bases at J, with 10 bases in the middle. Germline V gene sequence: CDR1 SGDLS, CDR2 YYNGEE. The CDR3 is 13 amino acids. CDR3 residues: CASSPTPPDTQYF. CDR3 bases: TGTGCCAGCAGCCCGACACCCCCAGATACGCAGTATTTT. The full variable domain, in which reference TRBV9 and TRBJ2-3 provide the parts outside the CDR3, is DSGVTQTPKHLITATGQRVTLRCSPRSGDLSVYWYQQSLDQGLQFLIQYYNGEERAKGNILERFSAQQFPDLHSELNLSSLELGDSALYFCASSPTPPDTQYFGPGTRLTVL.

V gene TRBV5-1 combines with J gene TRBJ1-2; 7 bases map to TRBD1. V shed 0 bases, J shed 10 bases, and the junction held 12 bases outside the gene matches. Germline CDR1 reads SGHRS; CDR2 reads YFSETQ. The CDR3 runs to 15 residues. CDR3 region: CASSLDRGPGGVYTF. CDR3 in DNA: TGCGCCAGCAGCTTGGACAGGGGCCCTGGAGGTGTCTACACCTTC.

The chain joins TRBV28 to TRBJ2-1; 13 bases match TRBD2. This CDR3 spans 18 amino acids. Trimming cost V 4 bases and J 5 bases; bases outside gene matches: 11. Germline V gene lookup returns CDR1 MDHEN and CDR2 SYDVKM. The CDR3: CASSSTGTSGEINNEQFF. The CDR3 nucleotides are TGTGCCAGCAGTTCCACCGGGACTAGCGGGGAGATAAACAATGAGCAGTTCTTC.

The chain uses TRBV7-9 and TRBJ2-5; TRBD2 might be the D (5 bases). With 8 bases removed from V and 5 bases from J, the gap between germline ends came to 18 bases. Germline-derived CDR1 and CDR2 are SEHNR and FQNEAQ (reference sequence). The length of the CDR3 is 14 residues. CDR3 region: CASVAEGYRETQYF. CDR3 bases: TGTGCCAGCGTCGCCGAGGGCTACCGGGAGACCCAGTACTTC. Full variable domain (rest looked up from reference TRBV7-9 and TRBJ2-5): DTGVSQNPRHKITKRGQNVTFRCDPISEHNRLYWYRQTLGQGPEFLTYFQNEAQLEKSRLLSDRFSAERPKGSFSTLEIQRTEQGDSAMYLCASVAEGYRETQYFGPGTRLLVL.

J is TRBJ1-6 and V is TRBV11-2; possibly TRBD1 for D (6 bases). The germline CDR1 and CDR2 sequences are SGHAT and FQNNGV. V gave up 3 bases and J gave up 8 bases, with 11 bases separating them. This CDR3 is 14 amino acids long. The CDR3 here is CASSFGQWDSPLHF. The CDR3 coding sequence is TGTGCCAGCAGCTTCGGACAGTGGGATTCACCCCTCCACTTT.

The genes are TRBV5-4 and TRBJ2-1; 10 positions match TRBD2. CDR1 is SGHNT, CDR2 YYREEE, per germline (reference sequence). The trim removed 0 bases at V and 7 bases at J, leaving 7 bases unmatched. The CDR3 is made up of 16 amino acids. In DNA, the CDR3 is TGTGCCAGCAGCTTGGCCAAGCTAGCGGGAGTGAATGAGCAGTTCTTC. Translated: CASSLAKLAGVNEQFF.

Only one count was recorded for this clone. The chain is built from TRBV10-2 and TRBJ1-6, with D tentatively TRBD1 (6 bases). Per germline, CDR1 WSHSY and CDR2 SAAADI. The CDR3 has 15 residues. Trimming stripped 4 bases from V and 7 bases from J, with 14 bases between. Here the CDR3 reads CASSATGQGNSPLHF. Written as DNA, the CDR3 is TGCGCCAGCAGTGCGACGGGACAAGGAAATTCACCCCTCCACTTT.

V and J are TRBV7-9 and TRBJ2-3; 8 nucleotides align to TRBD2. The germline gives CDR1 SEHNR, CDR2 FQNEAQ (reference sequence). The ends lost 9 bases at V and 1 base at J; junction bases unmatched: 3. The CDR3 extends over 13 amino acids. CDR3 region: CARGAGGTDTQYF. CDR3 DNA: TGTGCCAGGGGAGCGGGAGGCACAGATACGCAGTATTTT.

The rearrangement uses TRBV5-4 and TRBJ2-7; 7 bases agree with TRBD2. Trimming at V came to 3 bases and at J to 4 bases, leaving 13 bases not matched to a gene. CDR1 SGHNT and CDR2 YYREEE come from the germline V gene (reference sequence). CDR3 size: 16 residues. CDR3 in DNA: TGTGCCAGCAGCTGGGGGGGACCCACTACTAGTTACGAGCAGTACTTC. Translating gives CASSWGGPTTSYEQYF.

V is TRBV5-4 and J is TRBJ1-2; no definite D call. CDR3 size: 14 residues. CDR1 and CDR2 from the germline V gene are SGHNT and YYREEE (reference sequence). V dropped 0 bases and J dropped 4 bases, with 10 bases sitting between them. The CDR3 sequence is CASSLVGVGYGYTF. CDR3 DNA sequence: TGTGCCAGCAGCTTGGTCGGGGTTGGCTATGGCTACACCTTC. Complete variable domain (other parts from reference TRBV5-4 and TRBJ1-2): ETGVTQSPTHLIKTRGQQVTLRCSSQSGHNTVSWYQQALGQGPQFIFQYYREEENGRGNFPPRFSGLQFPNYSSELNVNALELDDSALYLCASSLVGVGYGYTFGSGTRLTVV.

V usage is TRBV29-1 and J usage is TRBJ2-1; 9 positions match TRBD1. The CDR3 runs 14 residues. The germline CDR1 and CDR2 sequences are SQVTM and ANQGSEA. V dropped 6 bases and J dropped 3; count of bases not matched to a gene: 6. The chain's CDR3 is CSVRWTGVYNEQFF. For the CDR3, the DNA is TGCAGCGTGCGCTGGACAGGGGTCTACAATGAGCAGTTCTTC.

This clone was counted once. The chain employs TRBV6-1 and TRBJ2-5; TRBD1 matches at 7 bases. The V segment lost 11 bases and the J segment 3 bases; nucleotides outside the gene matches: 9. The CDR3 covers 13 residues. The germline V gene encodes CDR1 MNHNS and CDR2 SASEGT. This CDR3 reads CAGAGTAKETQYF. The CDR3 DNA follows: TGTGCCGGGGCCGGGACAGCTAAAGAGACCCAGTACTTC.

The DNA for the CDR3 is TGTGCCAGCAGCTTGAAGCCGGCCGGGGATTACGAGCAGTACTTC. Protein: CASSLKPAGDYEQYF. The chain links TRBV13 to TRBJ2-7; perhaps TRBD2 as D (5 bases). The V gene's germline CDR1 is PRHDT and CDR2 FYEKMQ (reference sequence). Trimming stripped 3 bases from V and 4 bases from J, with 16 bases between. The CDR3 is 15 amino acids.

This rearrangement joins TRBV7-2 to TRBJ2-7, with 10 bases fitting TRBD2. The CDR3 runs 18 residues. J gave up 0 bases and V 5 bases, and 13 bases lay outside the gene matches. Germline V gives CDR1 SGHTA, CDR2 FQGNSA. The CDR3 loop is CASSPPGASGSPSYEQYF. CDR3 nucleotide sequence: TGTGCCAGCAGCCCCCCAGGGGCTAGCGGGAGCCCCTCCTACGAGCAGTACTTC.

The gene calls are TRBV5-1 and TRBJ1-4; D is possibly TRBD1 (6 bases). The CDR3 covers 16 residues. Trimming shortened V by 2 bases and J by 5 bases, and 16 bases separated the two germline ends. CDR1 is SGHRS, CDR2 YFSETQ, per germline. This CDR3 reads CASSFQGPPNNEKLFF. In DNA form, the CDR3 reads TGCGCCAGCAGCTTTCAGGGGCCGCCCAACAATGAAAAACTGTTTTTT.

The rearrangement links TRBV11-3 to TRBJ1-1; D is perhaps TRBD1 (5 bases). The CDR3 runs to 13 residues. The V end was cut by 10 bases, the J end by 1 base, with 13 bases between. Germline-derived CDR1 and CDR2 are SGHNT and YENEEA. The CDR3 is CAIHGRENTEAFF. The CDR3 nucleotides are TGTGCCATTCACGGCAGGGAGAACACTGAAGCTTTCTTT.